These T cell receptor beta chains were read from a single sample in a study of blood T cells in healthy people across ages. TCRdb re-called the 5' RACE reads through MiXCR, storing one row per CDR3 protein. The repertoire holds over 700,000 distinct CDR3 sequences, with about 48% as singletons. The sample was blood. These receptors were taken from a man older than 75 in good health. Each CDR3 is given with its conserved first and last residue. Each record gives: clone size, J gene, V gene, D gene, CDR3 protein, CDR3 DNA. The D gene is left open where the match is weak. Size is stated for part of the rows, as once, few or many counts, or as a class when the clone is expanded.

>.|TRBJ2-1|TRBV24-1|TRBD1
CATSVTDRLANEQFF
TGTGCCACCAGTGTCACGGACAGGTTAGCCAATGAGCAGTTCTTC
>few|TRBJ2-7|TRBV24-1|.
CATSDQPGEQYF
TGTGCCACCAGTGATCAACCCGGGGAGCAGTACTTC
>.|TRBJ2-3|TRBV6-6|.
CASSYGSGTADTQYF
TGTGCCAGCAGTTACGGATCCGGGACCGCAGATACGCAGTATTTT
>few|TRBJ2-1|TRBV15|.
CATSTAYNEQFF
TGTGCCACCAGCACGGCCTACAATGAGCAGTTCTTC
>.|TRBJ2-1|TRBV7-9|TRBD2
CASSLVAGVSPHEQFF
TGTGCCAGCAGCTTAGTAGCGGGAGTGTCGCCGCATGAGCAGTTCTTC
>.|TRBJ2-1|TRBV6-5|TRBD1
CASRGRDRVVSEQFF
TGTGCCAGCAGGGGCCGGGACAGGGTGGTCAGTGAGCAGTTCTTC
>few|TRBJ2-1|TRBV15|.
CATSREGLPDNEQFF
TGTGCCACCAGCAGAGAAGGTCTTCCGGACAATGAGCAGTTCTTC
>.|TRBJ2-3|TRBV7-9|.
CASSPRGRAPYF
TGTGCCAGCAGCCCCCGGGGCAGGGCCCCGTATTTT
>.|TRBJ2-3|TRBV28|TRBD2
CAILSGRLGGSWYF
TGTGCCATCCTTAGCGGGAGGCTGGGGGGTAGTTGGTATTTT
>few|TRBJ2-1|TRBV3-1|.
CASLGLQTGSPYNEQFF
TGTGCCAGCTTGGGGCTTCAAACAGGTAGCCCCTACAATGAGCAGTTCTTC
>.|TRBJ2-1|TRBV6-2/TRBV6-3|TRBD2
CASSYPTSGNTVYNEQFF
TGTGCCAGCAGTTACCCGACTAGCGGGAATACGGTATACAATGAGCAGTTCTTC
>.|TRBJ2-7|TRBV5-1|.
CASSWRDGGDEQYF
TGCGCCAGCAGCTGGAGGGACGGCGGTGACGAGCAGTACTTC
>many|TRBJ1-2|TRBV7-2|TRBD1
CASSARQGTNYGYTF
TGTGCCAGCAGCGCCAGACAGGGGACAAACTATGGCTACACCTTC
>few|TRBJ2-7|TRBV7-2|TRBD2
CASSPSGGGSPYEQYF
TGTGCCAGCAGCCCGAGTGGGGGAGGGAGTCCCTACGAGCAGTACTTC
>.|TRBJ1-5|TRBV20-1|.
CSAQGGSNQPQHF
TGCAGTGCTCAAGGTGGGAGCAATCAGCCCCAGCATTTT
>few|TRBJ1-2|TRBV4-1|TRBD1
CASSQGPTGGYGYTF
TGCGCCAGCAGCCAAGGCCCGACAGGGGGCTATGGCTACACCTTC
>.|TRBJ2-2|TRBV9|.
CASSLGARANTGELFF
TGTGCCAGCAGCCTTGGGGCCAGGGCGAACACCGGGGAGCTGTTTTTT
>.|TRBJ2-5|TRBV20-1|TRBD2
CSASSGLAQYNEQYF
TGCAGTGCTAGTTCTGGACTAGCGCAGTACAATGAGCAGTACTTC
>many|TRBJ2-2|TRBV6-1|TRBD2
CASRDVGGRSGELFF
TGTGCCAGCAGAGACGTTGGCGGGAGGTCAGGGGAGCTGTTTTTT
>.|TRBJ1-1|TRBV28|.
CASRLRFTEAFF
TGTGCCAGCAGGCTCAGGTTCACTGAAGCTTTCTTT
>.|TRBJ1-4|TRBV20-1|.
CSAGRDATNEKLFF
TGCAGTGCCGGACGGGATGCAACTAATGAAAAACTGTTTTTT
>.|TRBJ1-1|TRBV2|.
CASRTGAEAFF
TGTGCCAGCAGGACAGGAGCTGAAGCTTTCTTT
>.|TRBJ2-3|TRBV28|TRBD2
CASRRTSETDTQYF
TGTGCCAGCAGGCGGACTAGCGAGACAGATACGCAGTATTTT
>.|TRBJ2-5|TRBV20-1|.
CSASLPGTQETQYF
TGCAGTGCTAGCCTTCCGGGGACACAAGAGACCCAGTACTTC
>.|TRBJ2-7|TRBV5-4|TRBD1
CASSLGQGASNEQYF
TGTGCCAGCAGCTTGGGGCAGGGGGCGAGCAATGAGCAGTACTTC
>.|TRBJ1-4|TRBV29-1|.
CSVSWLMGEKLFF
TGCAGCGTTTCGTGGTTAATGGGCGAAAAACTGTTTTTT